This T cell receptor (beta chain) was observed in a study of T cell repertoires in cytomegalovirus infection. Study-wide context: The public TCR beta signatures pointed to both CMV infection and matching HLA type.

Regarding the study as a whole: HLA-C-restricted CMV-specific TCR beta clonotypes were dominant in the ex vivo response. CMV carriers having the relevant HLA were flagged by cumulative public TCR beta family frequency.

TCRdb independently ran MiXCR on the reads; one entry per CDR3 protein. The data contain about 740,000 distinct CDR3 sequences, 35% of them seen just once; the ten biggest clones take up about 2.8%. Germline V gives CDR1 ENHRY, CDR2 SYGVKD. Trimming left V 3 bases short and J 6 bases short, with 18 bases between. The CDR3 contains 15 residues. In its sample, this clonotype was seen once. Antigen: not known. The sample taken for sequencing was PBMCs. This receptor was obtained from a human donor in good health (CMV status not recorded). Some clones in this sample may be carry-over from other donors' samples. This sequence joins TRBV10-3 and TRBJ2-7; D uncertain. The CDR3 protein is CAISDRTGRPAEQYF. In nucleotides, the CDR3 is TGTGCCATCAGTGATCGAACTGGGCGCCCAGCCGAGCAGTACTTC.